Shown below are 26 T cell receptor beta chains from a single sample sequenced in a study of cytomegalovirus exposure and HLA in healthy donors. It was with 60 Vbeta and 13 Jbeta primers that the PCR ran. Clones were sequenced by immunoSEQ multiplex PCR, and TCRdb holds only the in-frame ones, with some missing. The table includes more than 95,000 clones, around 70% detected once. Input material: PBMCs. All receptors derive from a man aged 30 to 45 in good health and CMV-seronegative.

The chain is built from TRBV7-3 and TRBJ1-1; unclear D gene. Germline values: CDR1 SGHTA, CDR2 FQGTGA. This CDR3 has 12 residues. Trimming removed 4 bases at V and 7 bases at J, with 10 bases between. CDR3 region: CASSSPAGEAFF. CDR3 DNA: TGTGCCAGCAGCTCCCCAGCGGGTGAAGCTTTCTTT.

This chain joins TRBV5-4 and TRBJ2-1, with TRBD2 matching 13 bases. The J segment lost 4 bases and the V segment lost 0 bases, leaving 1 base of the junction unmatched. The CDR3 is 16 amino acids. Per germline, CDR1 SGHNT and CDR2 YYREEE (reference sequence). CDR3 bases: TGTGCCAGCAGCTTGGGGACTAGCGGGAGTTACAATGAGCAGTTCTTC. Its translation is CASSLGTSGSYNEQFF. The full variable domain, completed using reference TRBV5-4 and TRBJ2-1, is ETGVTQSPTHLIKTRGQQVTLRCSSQSGHNTVSWYQQALGQGPQFIFQYYREEENGRGNFPPRFSGLQFPNYSSELNVNALELDDSALYLCASSLGTSGSYNEQFFGPGTRLTVL.

In its sample, this clone was seen a few times. Different DNA sequences within this sample yield the same CDR3. This sequence joins TRBV2 and TRBJ2-7, with TRBD1 matching over 7 bases. This CDR3 has 12 residues. The trim removed 6 bases at V and 4 bases at J, leaving 3 bases unmatched. CDR1 and CDR2 from the germline V gene are SNHLY and FYNNEI. CDR3 protein: CASREQGYEQYF. CDR3 nucleotide sequence: TGTGCCAGCAGGGAACAGGGGTACGAGCAGTACTTC.

Written as DNA, the CDR3 is TGTGCCAGTAGTATTAGGACAGGGAATGAGCAGTTCTTC. This encodes CASSIRTGNEQFF. V is TRBV19 and J is TRBJ2-1; 8 positions match TRBD1. There are 13 residues in the CDR3. V gave up 3 bases and J gave up 7 bases; unmatched junction bases: 2. Germline V lookup: CDR1 LNHDA, CDR2 SQIVND (reference sequence). Based on the CDR3 plus reference TRBV19 and TRBJ2-1, the full variable domain is DGGITQSPKYLFRKEGQNVTLSCEQNLNHDAMYWYRQDPGQGLRLIYYSQIVNDFQKGDIAEGYSVSREKKESFPLTVTSAQKNPTAFYLCASSIRTGNEQFFGPGTRLTVL.

The chain has TRBV5-1 and TRBJ2-3; D call uncertain. The CDR3 is made up of 19 amino acids. Germline V gene data show CDR1 as SGHRS and CDR2 as YFSETQ. V shed 0 bases and J shed 5 bases, with 25 bases lying between them. CDR3 sequence reads: CASSLAPSTSSHQEDTQYF. The CDR3 bases are TGCGCCAGCAGCTTGGCGCCCAGTACCAGTTCTCACCAAGAAGATACGCAGTATTTT.

Note on this clone: Other DNA sequences in this sample translate to the same CDR3. V usage is TRBV9 and J usage is TRBJ2-2; TRBD2 aligns across 13 bases. V was pared by 5 bases and J by 6 bases, with 10 bases of the junction left unmatched. Germline assignment: CDR1 SGDLS and CDR2 YYNGEE. This CDR3 is 17 amino acids long. The CDR3, as DNA: TGTGCCAGCAGTCCCGGCGGACTAGCGGGAGTCCCCGGGGAGCTGTTTTTT. This encodes CASSPGGLAGVPGELFF.

V is TRBV30 and J is TRBJ2-7; 12 nucleotides match TRBD1. V shed 8 bases and J 7 bases; nucleotides not matched to a gene: 6. The CDR3 runs to 12 residues. Germline-derived CDR1 and CDR2 are GTSNPN and SVGIG (reference sequence). This CDR3 is CAGGQGAGEQYF. In DNA, the CDR3 is TGTGCCGGGGGACAGGGGGCGGGGGAGCAGTACTTC.

The chain couples TRBV18 to TRBJ1-1; 9 bases agree with TRBD1. CDR1 is KGHSH and CDR2 is LQKENI in the germline V gene. The length of the CDR3 is 15 residues. Trimming removed 3 bases from V and 1 base from J; junction bases left unmatched: 3. Here the CDR3 reads CASSPVTGGNTEAFF. The CDR3 DNA reads as TGTGCCAGCTCACCGGTGACAGGGGGGAACACTGAAGCTTTCTTT.

This sequence joins TRBV6-4 and TRBJ2-1; D perhaps matches TRBD1 (6 bases). Per germline, CDR1 MRHNA and CDR2 SNTAGT. CDR3 length: 15 amino acids. V was pared by 3 bases and J by 5 bases, with 14 bases between. The CDR3 DNA sequence: TGTGCCAGCAGTGATTCAGGACAGCCCAACAATGAGCAGTTCTTC. Translating gives CASSDSGQPNNEQFF.

The chain employs TRBV6-4 and TRBJ2-4, with 10 bases aligning to TRBD1. CDR1 and CDR2 (germline): MRHNA, SNTAGT. V lost 9 bases, J lost 3 bases, and 14 bases stayed unmatched. This CDR3 region has 17 residues. In DNA, the CDR3 is TGTGCCAGGGGGGGGACAGGGGAAAAAGGAGACAAAAACATTCAGTACTTC. This codes for CARGGTGEKGDKNIQYF.

A few counts support this clone. The chain employs TRBV6-5 and TRBJ1-1, with D possibly being TRBD1 (6 bases). Germline-derived CDR1 and CDR2 are MNHEY and SVGAGI. The CDR3 totals 14 residues. Between the trimmed V and J ends, which lost 5 bases and 5 bases, there was a span of 15 bases. The CDR3 spells CASSDLITGTEAFF. CDR3 nucleotides: TGTGCCAGCAGTGACTTAATTACAGGGACTGAAGCTTTCTTT.

The chain has TRBV11-2 and TRBJ2-7, with D possibly matching TRBD1 (5 bases). The CDR3 sequence is 17 residues long. Germline CDR1 and CDR2: SGHAT and FQNNGV. The V end lost 1 base, the J end lost 2 bases, and 18 bases lay between the germline ends. DNA of the CDR3: TGTGCCAGCAGCTTAGCAATCCGGCAGGGCCGTCCCTACGAGCAGTACTTC. This gives the protein CASSLAIRQGRPYEQYF.

This clone came up a few times. The rearrangement joins TRBV5-1 to TRBJ1-1; TRBD1 aligns across 9 bases. CDR3 size: 14 residues. V was clipped by 4 bases and J by 4 bases; unmatched bases: 5. The V gene's germline CDR1 is SGHRS and CDR2 YFSETQ. CDR3 residues: CASSGGQGTTEAFF. As DNA, the CDR3 is TGCGCCAGCAGCGGCGGACAGGGGACCACTGAAGCTTTCTTT.

This chain joins TRBV25-1 and TRBJ2-2, with 7 bases aligning to TRBD1. Germline assignment: CDR1 MGHDK and CDR2 SYGVNS. This CDR3 contains 15 residues. Trimming removed 6 bases from V and 1 base from J; junction bases left unmatched: 5. CDR3 sequence reads: CASRPQGVNTGELFF. CDR3 DNA sequence: TGTGCCAGCAGACCCCAGGGGGTGAACACCGGGGAGCTGTTTTTT. Filled out from reference TRBV25-1 and TRBJ2-2, the complete variable domain reads EADIYQTPRYLVIGTGKKITLECSQTMGHDKMYWYQQDPGMELHLIHYSYGVNSTEKGDLSSESTVSRIRTEHFPLTLESARPSHTSQYLCASRPQGVNTGELFFGEGSRLTVL.

The CDR3 nucleotides read TGTGCCAGCAGTTACTCCGGGCAGGGGGAACAGCAGTACTTC. Protein: CASSYSGQGEQQYF. J is TRBJ2-7 and V is TRBV6-5; 7 bases map to TRBD1. CDR1 and CDR2 from the germline V gene are MNHEY and SVGAGI. V was pared by 0 bases and J by 8 bases, with 7 bases of the junction left unmatched. The CDR3 has 14 residues.

This clone was found a few times. The junction differs from germline at one of its ends, possibly a read error. The chain has TRBV7-9 and TRBJ2-3; TRBD2 matches 7 bases. Germline V gene data show CDR1 as SEHNR and CDR2 as FQNEAQ (reference sequence). The length of the CDR3 is 17 residues. As DNA, the CDR3 is TGTTCCAGCAGCTTAGAATTTAGCGGGTCTGGCACAGATACGCAGTATTTT. Its protein product is CSSSLEFSGSGTDTQYF.

The genes are TRBV7-2 and TRBJ2-1; 9 bases are a match to TRBD1. Per the germline V gene, CDR1 is SGHTA and CDR2 is FQGNSA. V shed 1 base and J 0 bases; nucleotides not matched to a gene: 10. The CDR3 length is 19 residues. CDR3 DNA sequence: TGTGCCAGCAGCTTAGTCCGGGACAGGGAGCTTGGCTCCTACAATGAGCAGTTCTTC. It translates to CASSLVRDRELGSYNEQFF.

The chain is built from TRBV18 and TRBJ2-7; possibly TRBD1 for D (6 bases). Trimming stripped 5 bases from V and 3 bases from J, with 8 bases between. The CDR3 runs 12 residues. The germline V gene encodes CDR1 KGHSH and CDR2 LQKENI. Here the CDR3 DNA reads TGTGCCAGCTCATTGGACAGCTACGAGCAGTACTTC. Translated: CASSLDSYEQYF.

The chain has TRBV6-1 and TRBJ2-7; perhaps TRBD2 as D (7 bases). Trimming pared 6 bases from V and 3 bases from J, leaving 18 bases between. Per the germline V gene, CDR1 is MNHNS and CDR2 is SASEGT. This CDR3 comprises 15 residues. The CDR3 DNA reads TGTGCCAGCAGAGGGGGGCTAGCGGAGGGCTACGAGCAGTACTTC. Amino acids: CASRGGLAEGYEQYF.

In DNA form, the CDR3 reads TGCGCCAGCAGCCCTGGGGCGACAGGGAGAGACGAAAAACTGTTTTTT. This translates into CASSPGATGRDEKLFF. The J gene is TRBJ1-4, the V gene TRBV4-1; 7 bases line up with TRBD1. J lost 8 bases, V lost 4 bases, and 13 bases had no gene match. This CDR3 comprises 16 residues. CDR1 and CDR2 (germline): MGHRA, YSYEKL.

V and J are TRBV6-6 and TRBJ1-4; D not resolved. Germline CDR1 MNHNY, CDR2 SVGAGI (reference sequence). Trimming shortened V by 0 bases and J by 7 bases, and 12 bases separated the two germline ends. The CDR3 totals 15 residues. CDR3 in DNA: TGTGCCAGCAGTTACTCGTCGGGGAAGGGTGAAAAACTGTTTTTT. The encoded protein is CASSYSSGKGEKLFF.

This clone was counted only a few times. The chain has TRBV5-8 and TRBJ2-5, with D maybe TRBD1 (6 bases). From germline, CDR1 is SGHTS and CDR2 YDEGEE. V was trimmed by 0 bases and J by 5 bases, leaving 20 bases between them. The CDR3 runs to 17 residues. The CDR3 DNA sequence: TGTGCCAGCAGCTTGGAAGCACAGGGCCCCGTTGGGGAGACCCAGTACTTC. Translating gives CASSLEAQGPVGETQYF. Together with reference TRBV5-8 and TRBJ2-5, the CDR3 gives the full variable domain: EAGVTQSPTHLIKTRGQQATLRCSPISGHTSVYWYQQALGLGLQFLLWYDEGEERNRGNFPPRFSGRQFPNYSSELNVNALELEDSALYLCASSLEAQGPVGETQYFGPGTRLLVL.

V gene TRBV7-9 combines with J gene TRBJ2-2; D uncertain. V lost 3 bases to trimming and J lost 0 bases, with 8 bases between them. Germline V gene lookup returns CDR1 SEHNR and CDR2 FQNEAQ (reference sequence). This CDR3 contains 15 residues. This chain's CDR3 is CASSLRHTNTGELFF. CDR3 DNA sequence: TGTGCCAGCAGCTTGAGACATACGAACACCGGGGAGCTGTTTTTT.

This chain's CDR3 is CASSLYRAANEKLFF. The CDR3 DNA reads TGTGCCAGCAGCTTGTACAGGGCGGCTAATGAAAAACTGTTTTTT. The chain has TRBV5-4 and TRBJ1-4; TRBD1 is a possible D gene (6 bases). Per germline, CDR1 SGHNT and CDR2 YYREEE (reference sequence). Trimming took off 1 base at V and 3 bases at J, with 10 bases between the two ends. This CDR3 has 15 amino acids.

This rearrangement joins TRBV10-3 to TRBJ1-1, with 12 bases lining up with TRBD1. The CDR3 contains 15 residues. Germline CDR1 and CDR2: ENHRY and SYGVKD. Germline trimming cut 6 bases from V and 4 bases from J; bases unmatched to any gene: 6. CDR3: CAIRGQGAVGTEAFF. Written as DNA, the CDR3 is TGTGCCATCAGGGGACAGGGGGCAGTGGGCACTGAAGCTTTCTTT.

The chain employs TRBV7-9 and TRBJ2-6; TRBD2 agrees at 7 bases. The V and J ends lost 3 bases and 4 bases, in that order; junction bases with no gene match: 12. This CDR3 contains 18 residues. CDR1 is SEHNR, CDR2 FQNEAQ, per germline (reference sequence). CDR3 sequence (DNA): TGTGCCAGCAGCTTCTCCTGGGGGAGGGCCGCCGGGGCCAACGTCCTGACTTTC. Translated: CASSFSWGRAAGANVLTF.